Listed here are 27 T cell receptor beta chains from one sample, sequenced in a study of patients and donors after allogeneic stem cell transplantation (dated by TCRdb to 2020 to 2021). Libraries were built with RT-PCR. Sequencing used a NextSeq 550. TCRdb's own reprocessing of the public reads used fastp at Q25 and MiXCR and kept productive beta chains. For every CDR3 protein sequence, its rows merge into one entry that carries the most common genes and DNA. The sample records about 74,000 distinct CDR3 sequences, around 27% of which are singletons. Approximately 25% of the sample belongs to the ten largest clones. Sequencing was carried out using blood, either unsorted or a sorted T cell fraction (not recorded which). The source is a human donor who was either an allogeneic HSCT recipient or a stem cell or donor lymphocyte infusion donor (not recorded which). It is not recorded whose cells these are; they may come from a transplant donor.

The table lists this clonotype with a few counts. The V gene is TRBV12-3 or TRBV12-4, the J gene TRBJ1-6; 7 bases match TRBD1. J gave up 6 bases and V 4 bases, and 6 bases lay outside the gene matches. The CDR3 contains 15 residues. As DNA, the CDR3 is TGTGCCAGCAGTTCACGGACAGGTTCTAATTCACCCCTCCACTTT. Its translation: CASSSRTGSNSPLHF.

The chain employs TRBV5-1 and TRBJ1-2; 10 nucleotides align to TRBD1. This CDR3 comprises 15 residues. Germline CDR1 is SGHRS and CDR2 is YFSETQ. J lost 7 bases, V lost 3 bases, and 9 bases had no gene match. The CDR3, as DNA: TGCGCCAGCAGCTGGTACCGGGACAGGGGTTTTGGCTACACCTTC. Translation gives CASSWYRDRGFGYTF.

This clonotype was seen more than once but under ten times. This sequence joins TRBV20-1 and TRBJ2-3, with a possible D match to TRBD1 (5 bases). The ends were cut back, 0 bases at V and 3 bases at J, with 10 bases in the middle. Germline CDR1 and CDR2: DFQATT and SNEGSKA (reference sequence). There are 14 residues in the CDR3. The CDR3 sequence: CSARDRVATDTQYF. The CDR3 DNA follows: TGCAGTGCTAGAGACAGGGTTGCGACAGATACGCAGTATTTT.

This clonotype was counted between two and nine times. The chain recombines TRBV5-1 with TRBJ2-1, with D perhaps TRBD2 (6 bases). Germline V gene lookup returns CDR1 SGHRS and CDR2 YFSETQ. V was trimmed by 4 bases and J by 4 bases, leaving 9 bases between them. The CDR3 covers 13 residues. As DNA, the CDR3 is TGCGCCAGCAGCCGTGGGACTTACAATGAGCAGTTCTTC. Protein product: CASSRGTYNEQFF.

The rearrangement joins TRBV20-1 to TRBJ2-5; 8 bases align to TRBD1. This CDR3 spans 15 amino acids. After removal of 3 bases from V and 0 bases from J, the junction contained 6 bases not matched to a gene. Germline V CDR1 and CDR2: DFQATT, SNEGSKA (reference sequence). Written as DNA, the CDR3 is TGCAGTGCTAGGTTCCGGACAGGGAACCAAGAGACCCAGTACTTC. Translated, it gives CSARFRTGNQETQYF.

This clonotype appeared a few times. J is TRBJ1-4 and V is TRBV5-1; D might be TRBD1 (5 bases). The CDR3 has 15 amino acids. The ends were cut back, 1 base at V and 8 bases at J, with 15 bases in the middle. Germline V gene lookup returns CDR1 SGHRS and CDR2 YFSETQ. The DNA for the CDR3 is TGCGCCAGCAGCTTGAGTCTGGGGCCGGGGGAAAAACTGTTTTTT. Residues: CASSLSLGPGEKLFF.

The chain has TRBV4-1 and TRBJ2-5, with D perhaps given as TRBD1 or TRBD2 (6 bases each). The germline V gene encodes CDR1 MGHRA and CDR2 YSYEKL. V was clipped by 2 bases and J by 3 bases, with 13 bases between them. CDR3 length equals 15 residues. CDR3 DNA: TGCGCCAGCAGCCAACCTGGGGGGCATAAAGAGACCCAGTACTTC. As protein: CASSQPGGHKETQYF.

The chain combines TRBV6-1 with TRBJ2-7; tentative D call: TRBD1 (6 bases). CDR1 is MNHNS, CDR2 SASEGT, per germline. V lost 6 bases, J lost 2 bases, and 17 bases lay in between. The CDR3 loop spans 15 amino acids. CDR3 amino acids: CASSPGDVLPYEQYF. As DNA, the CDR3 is TGTGCCAGCAGCCCAGGGGATGTACTCCCCTACGAGCAGTACTTC.

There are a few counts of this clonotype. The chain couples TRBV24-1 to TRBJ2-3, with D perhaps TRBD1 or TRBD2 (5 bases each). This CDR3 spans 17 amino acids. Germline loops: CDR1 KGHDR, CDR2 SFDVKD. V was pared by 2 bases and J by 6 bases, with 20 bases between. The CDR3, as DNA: TGTGCCACCAGTGATTCGGGCCGCCCAGCCGGGACCGATACGCAGTATTTT. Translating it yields CATSDSGRPAGTDTQYF.

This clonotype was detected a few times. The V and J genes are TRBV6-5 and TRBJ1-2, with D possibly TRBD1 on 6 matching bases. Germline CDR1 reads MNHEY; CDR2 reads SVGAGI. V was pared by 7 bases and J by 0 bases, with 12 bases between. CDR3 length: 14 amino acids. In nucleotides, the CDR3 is TGTGCCAGCAAACCAGGGGTGGCTAACTATGGCTACACCTTC. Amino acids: CASKPGVANYGYTF.

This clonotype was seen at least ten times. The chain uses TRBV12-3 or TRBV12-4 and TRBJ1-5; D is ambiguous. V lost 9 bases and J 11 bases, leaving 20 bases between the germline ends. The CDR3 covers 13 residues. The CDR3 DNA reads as TGTGCCAGTTCAAATACTCCGGCCGGGTCCCAGCATTTT. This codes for CASSNTPAGSQHF.

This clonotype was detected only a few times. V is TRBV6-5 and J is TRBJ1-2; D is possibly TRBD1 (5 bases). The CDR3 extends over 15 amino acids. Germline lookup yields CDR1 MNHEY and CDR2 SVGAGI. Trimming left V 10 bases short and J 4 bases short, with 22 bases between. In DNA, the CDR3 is TGTGCCACCAGCCTAGACAGCCGAAAAATCTATGGCTACACCTTC. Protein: CATSLDSRKIYGYTF.

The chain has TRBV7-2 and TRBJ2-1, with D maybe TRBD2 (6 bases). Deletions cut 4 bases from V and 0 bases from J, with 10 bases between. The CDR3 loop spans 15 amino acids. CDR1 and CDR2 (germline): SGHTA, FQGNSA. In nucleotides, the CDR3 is TGTGCCAGCAGCTCTTTAGCGGTCTCCTACAATGAGCAGTTCTTC. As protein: CASSSLAVSYNEQFF.

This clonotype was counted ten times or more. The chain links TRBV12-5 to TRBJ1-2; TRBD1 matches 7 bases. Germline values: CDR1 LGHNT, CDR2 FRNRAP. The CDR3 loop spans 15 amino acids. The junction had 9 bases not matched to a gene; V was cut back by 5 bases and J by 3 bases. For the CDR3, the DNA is TGTGCTAGTGGTACCAATTCAGGGGGACACTATGGCTACACCTTC. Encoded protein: CASGTNSGGHYGYTF.

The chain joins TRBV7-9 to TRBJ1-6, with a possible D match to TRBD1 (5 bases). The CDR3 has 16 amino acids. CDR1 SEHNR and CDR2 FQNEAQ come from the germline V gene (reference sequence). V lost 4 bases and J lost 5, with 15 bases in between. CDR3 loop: CASSWLRGSDNSPLHF. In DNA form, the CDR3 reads TGTGCCAGCAGCTGGCTAAGGGGATCGGATAATTCACCCCTCCACTTT.

In DNA, the CDR3 is TGTGCCACCAGTGATCCTCGCAGCCGGGATCCCTACGAGCAGTACTTC. Its translation is CATSDPRSRDPYEQYF. The V and J genes are TRBV24-1 and TRBJ2-7; D is possibly TRBD2 (5 bases). CDR3 size: 16 residues. Germline V gene lookup returns CDR1 KGHDR and CDR2 SFDVKD. V lost 3 bases and J lost 2, with 16 bases in between.

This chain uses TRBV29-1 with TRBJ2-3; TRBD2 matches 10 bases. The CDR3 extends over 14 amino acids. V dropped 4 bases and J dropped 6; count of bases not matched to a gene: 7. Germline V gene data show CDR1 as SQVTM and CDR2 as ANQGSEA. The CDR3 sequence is CSVAQRGGRDTQYF. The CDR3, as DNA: TGCAGCGTTGCCCAGCGGGGGGGAAGGGATACGCAGTATTTT.

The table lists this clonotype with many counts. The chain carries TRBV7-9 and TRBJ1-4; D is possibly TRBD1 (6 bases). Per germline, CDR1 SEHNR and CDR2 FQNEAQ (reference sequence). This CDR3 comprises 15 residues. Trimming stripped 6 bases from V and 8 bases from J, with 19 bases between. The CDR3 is CASSRRGRGDEKLFF. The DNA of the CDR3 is TGTGCCAGCAGTCGAAGAGGGAGGGGGGACGAAAAACTGTTTTTT.

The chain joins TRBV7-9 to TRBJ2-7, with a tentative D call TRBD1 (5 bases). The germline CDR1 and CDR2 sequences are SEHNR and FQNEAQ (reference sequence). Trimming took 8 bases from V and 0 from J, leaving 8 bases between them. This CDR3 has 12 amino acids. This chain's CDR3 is CASVDSSYEQYF. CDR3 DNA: TGTGCCAGCGTTGACAGCTCCTACGAGCAGTACTTC.

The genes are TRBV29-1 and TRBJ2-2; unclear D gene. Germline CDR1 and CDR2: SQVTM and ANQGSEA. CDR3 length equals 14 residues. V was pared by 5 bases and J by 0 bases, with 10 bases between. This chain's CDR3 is CSVYETTNTGELFF. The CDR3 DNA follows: TGCAGCGTTTATGAGACAACGAACACCGGGGAGCTGTTTTTT.

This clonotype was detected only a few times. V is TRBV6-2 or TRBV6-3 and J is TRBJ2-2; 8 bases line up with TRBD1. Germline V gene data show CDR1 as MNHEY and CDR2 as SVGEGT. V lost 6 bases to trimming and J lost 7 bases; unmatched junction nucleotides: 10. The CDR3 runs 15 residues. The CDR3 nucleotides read TGTGCCAGCAGAGGGCGGCAGGGGGCTGTCGGGGAGCTGTTTTTT. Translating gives CASRGRQGAVGELFF.

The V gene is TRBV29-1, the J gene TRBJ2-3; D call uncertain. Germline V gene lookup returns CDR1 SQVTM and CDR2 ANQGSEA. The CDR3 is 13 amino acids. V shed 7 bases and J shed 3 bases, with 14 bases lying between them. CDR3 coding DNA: TGCAGCGCAAAAAGTGGACGGACAGATACGCAGTATTTT. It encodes CSAKSGRTDTQYF.

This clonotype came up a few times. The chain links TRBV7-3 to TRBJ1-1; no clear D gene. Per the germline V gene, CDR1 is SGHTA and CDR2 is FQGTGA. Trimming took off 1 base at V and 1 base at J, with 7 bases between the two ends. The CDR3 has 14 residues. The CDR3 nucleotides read TGTGCCAGCAGCTTAAATGGGAAGAACACTGAAGCTTTCTTT. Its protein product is CASSLNGKNTEAFF. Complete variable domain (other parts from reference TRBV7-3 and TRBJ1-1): GAGVSQTPSNKVTEKGKYVELRCDPISGHTALYWYRQSLGQGPEFLIYFQGTGAADDSGLPNDRFFAVRPEGSVSTLKIQRTERGDSAVYLCASSLNGKNTEAFFGQGTRLTVV.

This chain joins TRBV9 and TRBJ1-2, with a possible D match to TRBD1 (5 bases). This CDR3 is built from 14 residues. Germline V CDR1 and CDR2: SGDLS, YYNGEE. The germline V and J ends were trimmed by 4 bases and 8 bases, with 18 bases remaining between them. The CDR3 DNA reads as TGTGCCAGCAGCTTGGAAGTTGTGGGGCGCGGCTACACCTTC. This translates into CASSLEVVGRGYTF.

As DNA, the CDR3 is TGTGCCAGCAGCTCCGGGCGGACTAGCGGATTAAACATTCAGTACTTC. Its protein is CASSSGRTSGLNIQYF. The chain has TRBV5-6 and TRBJ2-4; 10 nucleotides match TRBD2. The CDR3 sequence is 16 residues long. V was pared by 3 bases and J by 6 bases, with 9 bases of the junction left unmatched. Per the germline V gene, CDR1 is SGHDT and CDR2 is YYEEEE.

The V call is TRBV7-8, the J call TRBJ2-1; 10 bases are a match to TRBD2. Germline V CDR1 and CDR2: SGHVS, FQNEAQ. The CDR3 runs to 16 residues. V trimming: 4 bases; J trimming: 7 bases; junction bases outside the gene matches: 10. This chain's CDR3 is CASSSAASGSVNEQFF. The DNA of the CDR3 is TGTGCCAGCAGCTCGGCCGCTAGCGGGAGTGTAAATGAGCAGTTCTTC.

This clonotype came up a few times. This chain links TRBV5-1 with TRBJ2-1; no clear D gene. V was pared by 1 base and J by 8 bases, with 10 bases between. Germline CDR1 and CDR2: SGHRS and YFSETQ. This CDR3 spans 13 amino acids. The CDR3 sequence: CASSLRSRDEQFF. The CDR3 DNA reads TGCGCCAGCAGCTTGAGGTCACGGGATGAGCAGTTCTTC.